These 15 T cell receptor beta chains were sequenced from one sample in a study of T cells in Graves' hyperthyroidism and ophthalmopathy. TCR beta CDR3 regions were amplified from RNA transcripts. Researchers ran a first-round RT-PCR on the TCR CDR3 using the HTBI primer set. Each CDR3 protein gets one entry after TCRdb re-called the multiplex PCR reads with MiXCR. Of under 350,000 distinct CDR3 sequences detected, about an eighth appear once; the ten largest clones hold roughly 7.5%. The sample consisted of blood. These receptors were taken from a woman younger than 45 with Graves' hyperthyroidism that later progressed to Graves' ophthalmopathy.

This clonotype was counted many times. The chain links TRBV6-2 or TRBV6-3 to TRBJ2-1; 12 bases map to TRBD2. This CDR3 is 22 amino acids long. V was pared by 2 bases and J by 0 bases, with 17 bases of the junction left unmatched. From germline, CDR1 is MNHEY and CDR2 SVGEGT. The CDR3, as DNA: TGTGCCAGCAGTTACGAACGAACGGGACTAGCGGGCCTATTGAGCTCCTACAATGAGCAGTTCTTC. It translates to CASSYERTGLAGLLSSYNEQFF.

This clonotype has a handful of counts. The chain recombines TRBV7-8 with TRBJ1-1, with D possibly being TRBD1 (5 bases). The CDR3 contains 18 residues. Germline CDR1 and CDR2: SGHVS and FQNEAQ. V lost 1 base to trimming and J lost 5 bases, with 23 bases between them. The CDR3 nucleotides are TGTGCCAGCAGCTTAGGGGGTCGGGGGTGGGAGAGGGAGACTGAAGCTTTCTTT. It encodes CASSLGGRGWERETEAFF.

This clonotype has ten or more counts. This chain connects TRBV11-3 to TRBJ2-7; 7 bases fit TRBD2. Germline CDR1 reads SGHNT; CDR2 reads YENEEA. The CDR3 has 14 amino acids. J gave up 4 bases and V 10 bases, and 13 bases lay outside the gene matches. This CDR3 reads CAIPKTSRPYEQYF. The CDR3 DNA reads TGTGCCATCCCAAAGACTAGCCGACCATACGAGCAGTACTTC.

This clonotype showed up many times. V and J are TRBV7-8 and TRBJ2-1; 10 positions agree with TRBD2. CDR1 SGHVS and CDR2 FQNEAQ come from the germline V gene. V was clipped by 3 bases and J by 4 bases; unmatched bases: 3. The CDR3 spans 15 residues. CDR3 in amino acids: CASSFGLADYNEQFF. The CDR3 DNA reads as TGTGCCAGCAGCTTTGGACTAGCGGATTACAATGAGCAGTTCTTC.

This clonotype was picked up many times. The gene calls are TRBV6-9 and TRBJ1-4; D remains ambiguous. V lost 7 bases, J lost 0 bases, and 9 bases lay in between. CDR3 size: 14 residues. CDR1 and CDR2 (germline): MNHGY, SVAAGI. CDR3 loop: CASTRDTTNEKLFF. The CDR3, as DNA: TGTGCCAGCACCCGGGATACAACTAATGAAAAACTGTTTTTT.

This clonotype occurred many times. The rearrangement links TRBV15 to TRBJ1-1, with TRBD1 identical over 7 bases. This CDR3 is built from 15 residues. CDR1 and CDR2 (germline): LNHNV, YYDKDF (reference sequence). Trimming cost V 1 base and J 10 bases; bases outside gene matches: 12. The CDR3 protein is CATSRGDRVISGAFF. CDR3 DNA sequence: TGTGCCACCAGCAGAGGAGACAGGGTGATCTCTGGAGCTTTCTTT.

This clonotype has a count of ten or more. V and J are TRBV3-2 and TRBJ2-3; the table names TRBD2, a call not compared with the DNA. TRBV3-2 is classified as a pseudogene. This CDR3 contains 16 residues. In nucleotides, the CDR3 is TGTGCCAGCAGCCCTAGGACTAGCGGATTAACAGATACGCAGTATTTT. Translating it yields CASSPRTSGLTDTQYF.

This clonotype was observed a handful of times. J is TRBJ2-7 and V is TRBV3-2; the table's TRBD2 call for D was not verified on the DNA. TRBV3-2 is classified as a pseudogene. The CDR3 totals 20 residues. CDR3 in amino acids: CASSQEAVGEREDGRYEQYF. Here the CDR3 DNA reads TGTGCCAGCAGCCAAGAAGCGGTAGGAGAGCGGGAGGACGGACGTTACGAGCAGTACTTC.

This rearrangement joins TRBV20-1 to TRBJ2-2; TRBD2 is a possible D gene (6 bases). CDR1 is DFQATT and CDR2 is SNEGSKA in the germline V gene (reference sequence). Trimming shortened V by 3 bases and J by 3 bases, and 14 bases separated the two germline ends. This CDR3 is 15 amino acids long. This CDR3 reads CSASSREWDTGELFF. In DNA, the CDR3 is TGCAGTGCTAGTAGTCGGGAGTGGGACACCGGGGAGCTGTTTTTT.

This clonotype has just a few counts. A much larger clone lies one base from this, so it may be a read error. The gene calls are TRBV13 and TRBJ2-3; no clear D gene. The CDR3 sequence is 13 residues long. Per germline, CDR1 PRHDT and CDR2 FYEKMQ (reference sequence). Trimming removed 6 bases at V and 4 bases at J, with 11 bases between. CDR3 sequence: CASSPIFADTQYF. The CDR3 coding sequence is TGTGCCAGCAGTCCCATATTCGCAGATACGCAGTATTTT.

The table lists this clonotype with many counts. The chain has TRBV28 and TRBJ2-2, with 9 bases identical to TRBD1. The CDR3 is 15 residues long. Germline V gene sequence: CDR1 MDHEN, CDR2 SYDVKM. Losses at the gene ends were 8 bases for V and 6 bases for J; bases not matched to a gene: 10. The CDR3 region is CASAPGQGVSGELFF. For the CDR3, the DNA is TGTGCCAGCGCGCCGGGACAGGGCGTTTCCGGGGAGCTGTTTTTT.

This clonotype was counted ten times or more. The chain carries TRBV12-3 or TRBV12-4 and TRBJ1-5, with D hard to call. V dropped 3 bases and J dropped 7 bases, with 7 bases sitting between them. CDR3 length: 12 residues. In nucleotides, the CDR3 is TGTGCCAGCAGTTTCTTGGGGCAGCCCCAGCATTTT. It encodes CASSFLGQPQHF.

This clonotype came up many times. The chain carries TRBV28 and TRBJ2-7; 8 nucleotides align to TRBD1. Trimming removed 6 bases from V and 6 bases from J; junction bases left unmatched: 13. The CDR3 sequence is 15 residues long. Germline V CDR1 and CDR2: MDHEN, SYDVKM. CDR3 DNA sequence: TGTGCCAGCAGCCCAGGGGACAGGCTAATTCGCGAGCAGTACTTC. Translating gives CASSPGDRLIREQYF.

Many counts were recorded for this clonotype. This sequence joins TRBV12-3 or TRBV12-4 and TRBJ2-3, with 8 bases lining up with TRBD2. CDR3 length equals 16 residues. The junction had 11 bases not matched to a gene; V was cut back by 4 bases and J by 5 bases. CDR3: CASSSGTSGGLDTQYF. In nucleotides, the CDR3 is TGTGCCAGCAGTTCTGGAACTAGCGGAGGGTTAGATACGCAGTATTTT.

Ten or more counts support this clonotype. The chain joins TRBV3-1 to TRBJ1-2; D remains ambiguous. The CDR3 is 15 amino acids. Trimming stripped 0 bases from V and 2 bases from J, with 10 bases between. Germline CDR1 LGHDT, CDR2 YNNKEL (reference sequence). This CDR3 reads CASSQDAGLNYGYTF. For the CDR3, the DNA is TGTGCCAGCAGCCAAGATGCCGGATTAAACTATGGCTACACCTTC.